This passage covers 30 T cell receptor beta chains from one sample sequenced in a study of tumor-infiltrating lymphocytes in oesophageal squamous cell carcinoma. TCRdb re-analysed the PCR reads in MiXCR, keeping a single row per CDR3 protein. The data contain about 12,000 distinct CDR3 sequences, around 49% of them singletons. Sequenced material: esophageal tumor tissue. The source is a female donor with esophageal squamous cell carcinoma.

This clonotype has more than one count but fewer than ten. The chain links TRBV7-3 to TRBJ2-4; D perhaps matches TRBD1 (8 bases). The CDR3 loop spans 15 amino acids. Germline V CDR1 and CDR2: SGHTA, FQGTGA. Between the trimmed V and J ends, which lost 0 bases and 13 bases, there was a span of 19 bases. This CDR3 reads CASSLTLDREGEQYF. In DNA, the CDR3 is TGTGCCAGCAGCTTAACACTGGACAGGGAGGGGGAGCAGTACTTC.

By sample share, this clonotype is medium-sized. This chain links TRBV25-1 with TRBJ2-7; D ambiguous. Germline CDR1 is MGHDK and CDR2 is SYGVNS. CDR3 length: 11 residues. Trimming took 5 bases from V and 5 from J, leaving 7 bases between them. CDR3 sequence (DNA): TGTGCCAGCAGTATTACAGACGAGCAGTACTTC. It is translated as CASSITDEQYF.

This clonotype occurred many times. This sequence joins TRBV5-1 and TRBJ2-3; no firm D call. The CDR3 has 12 residues. Germline V gene data show CDR1 as SGHRS and CDR2 as YFSETQ. Trimming left V 5 bases short and J 4 bases short, with 8 bases between. The CDR3 loop reads CASSGFSDTQYF. The DNA for the CDR3 is TGCGCCAGCAGTGGGTTTTCAGATACGCAGTATTTT.

This clonotype ranks as medium-sized. J is TRBJ2-1 and V is TRBV19; no clear D gene. V was pared by 9 bases and J by 0 bases, with 9 bases between. CDR3 size: 13 residues. In germline, CDR1 is LNHDA, CDR2 SQIVND (reference sequence). CDR3 DNA sequence: TGTGCCAGCGGAGAGAGCTCCTACAATGAGCAGTTCTTC. This gives the protein CASGESSYNEQFF. Supplemented by reference TRBV19 and TRBJ2-1, the full variable domain reads DGGITQSPKYLFRKEGQNVTLSCEQNLNHDAMYWYRQDPGQGLRLIYYSQIVNDFQKGDIAEGYSVSREKKESFPLTVTSAQKNPTAFYLCASGESSYNEQFFGPGTRLTVL.

The chain links TRBV7-3 to TRBJ2-3, with unresolved D. The J call may be faulty, since TRBJ2-1 better matches the DNA end. Germline CDR1 reads SGHTA; CDR2 reads FQGTGA. The CDR3 is made up of 14 amino acids. The chain's CDR3 is CASSSDAFYNEQFF. CDR3 DNA: TGTGCCAGCAGCTCAGATGCCTTCTACAATGAGCAGTTCTTC.

As to this clonotype: A much larger clone differs from this one at a single base, so this may be a read error. The chain carries TRBV2 and TRBJ2-5; 7 bases are a match to TRBD2. The V gene's germline CDR1 is SNHLY and CDR2 FYNNEI. V lost 4 bases, J lost 11 bases, and 13 bases stayed unmatched. The length of the CDR3 is 14 residues. CDR3 coding DNA: TGTGCCAGCAGTGCTAGCGGCTCCTACAATGAGCAGTACTTC. Amino acids: CASSASGSYNEQYF. The whole variable domain, remainder taken from reference TRBV2 and TRBJ2-5, is EPEVTQTPSHQVTQMGQEVILRCVPISNHLYFYWYRQILGQKVEFLVSFYNNEISEKSEIFDDQFSVERPDGSNFTLKIRSTKLEDSAMYFCASSASGSYNEQYFGPGTRLLVL.

CDR3 amino acids: CASSLQGLGETQYF. The CDR3 coding sequence is TGTGCCAGCAGCTTACAGGGGTTGGGAGAGACCCAGTACTTC. The chain recombines TRBV7-2 with TRBJ1-1, with D possibly matching TRBD1 (6 bases). The J call may not be correct, given that the DNA end is closer to TRBJ2-5. From germline, CDR1 is SGHTA and CDR2 FQGNSA. This CDR3 has 14 residues.

This clonotype has at least ten counts. V usage is TRBV5-1 and J usage is TRBJ2-3, with TRBD2 matching over 10 bases. The CDR3 length is 15 residues. The V gene end was trimmed by 6 bases and the J gene end by 2 bases; junction bases not matched to a gene: 6. Germline V gives CDR1 SGHRS, CDR2 YFSETQ. CDR3 DNA: TGCGCCAGCACAAGCGGGAGGGCCCCCACAGATACGCAGTATTTT. Translating it yields CASTSGRAPTDTQYF.

This clonotype was detected a few times. The chain recombines TRBV7-3 with TRBJ2-7; 8 bases map to TRBD1. The end of the DNA aligns better with TRBJ2-1, so the J call may be wrong. The CDR3 spans 14 residues. CDR1 and CDR2 from the germline V gene are SGHTA and FQGTGA. CDR3 residues: CASSTRQGSNEQFF. The CDR3 bases are TGTGCCAGCAGCACGCGACAGGGGAGCAATGAGCAGTTCTTC.

The chain carries TRBV7-3 and TRBJ2-1, with D perhaps assigned TRBD1 or TRBD2 (5 bases each). The end of the DNA is better explained by TRBJ2-7, so the J call may be wrong. The germline V gene encodes CDR1 SGHTA and CDR2 FQGTGA. There are 14 residues in the CDR3. CDR3 region: CASSFSGAYNEQYF. The CDR3 DNA follows: TGTGCCAGCAGCTTCTCCGGGGCCTACAATGAGCAGTACTTC.

V gene TRBV7-6 combines with J gene TRBJ2-5; D is possibly TRBD2 (6 bases). Germline V gene lookup returns CDR1 SGHVS and CDR2 FNYEAQ. The CDR3 runs to 15 residues. Trimming stripped 1 base from V and 11 bases from J, with 20 bases between. In DNA, the CDR3 is TGTGCCAGCAGCTTAGTGGGACTGGGGAGTGGGGAGCAGTACTTC. Encoded protein: CASSLVGLGSGEQYF.

This clonotype is termed large. This chain links TRBV7-2 with TRBJ2-5; 8 bases agree with TRBD2. Losses at the gene ends were 3 bases for V and 2 bases for J; bases not matched to a gene: 5. Germline V gives CDR1 SGHTA, CDR2 FQGNSA. The CDR3 loop spans 15 amino acids. The CDR3 here is CASSFISGTQETQYF. The CDR3 region has the DNA TGTGCCAGCAGCTTTATTAGCGGGACTCAAGAGACCCAGTACTTC.

This clonotype counts as medium-sized. This chain connects TRBV6-1 to TRBJ2-4; D is possibly TRBD2 (7 bases). This CDR3 is 15 amino acids long. Trimming pared 6 bases from V and 0 bases from J, leaving 12 bases between. The germline gives CDR1 MNHNS, CDR2 SASEGT. The CDR3 DNA follows: TGTGCCAGCAGGGTGGGGGGGCTAGCCAAAAACATTCAGTACTTC. As protein: CASRVGGLAKNIQYF.

Only a few counts were recorded for this clonotype. The V gene is TRBV7-2, the J gene TRBJ2-7; maybe TRBD1 (6 bases). CDR1 and CDR2 (germline): SGHTA, FQGNSA. V was shortened by 2 bases and J by 3 bases, with 14 bases between the two germline ends. The CDR3 covers 15 residues. The CDR3 is CASSLTGTPYYEQYF. The CDR3 DNA sequence: TGTGCCAGCAGCTTAACCGGGACACCGTACTACGAGCAGTACTTC.

This clonotype was observed a handful of times. The germline gene is not matched at one end of the junction; a read error may be the cause. This rearrangement joins TRBV7-7 to TRBJ2-1; D might be TRBD1 (6 bases). This CDR3 comprises 17 residues. Germline-derived CDR1 and CDR2 are SSHAT and FNYEAQ (reference sequence). This CDR3 is CASSLSLGETGCDEQFF. The CDR3 nucleotides are TGTGCTAGCAGCTTATCCCTAGGTGAGACAGGTTGTGATGAGCAGTTCTTC. The full variable domain, with the rest looked up from reference TRBV7-7 and TRBJ2-1, is GAGVSQSPRYKVTKRGQDVTLRCDPISSHATLYWYQQALGQGPEFLTYFNYEAQPDKSGLPSDRFSAERPEGSISTLTIQRTEQRDSAMYRCASSLSLGETGCDEQFFGPGTRLTVL.

DNA for the CDR3: TGTGCCAGCAGCTACTCCGGGACACAGAGCTCCTACAATGAGCAGTTCTTC. It is translated as CASSYSGTQSSYNEQFF. The V gene is TRBV7-3, the J gene TRBJ2-1, with TRBD1 as a possible D gene (6 bases). There are 17 residues in the CDR3. Germline V gives CDR1 SGHTA, CDR2 FQGTGA. Trimming took off 4 bases at V and 0 bases at J, with 16 bases between the two ends.

The CDR3 loop is CASSPLIEVYETQYF. The CDR3 bases are TGTGCCAGCAGTCCCCTAATTGAGGTCTACGAGACCCAGTACTTC. The chain recombines TRBV28 with TRBJ2-7; D is uncertain. With the DNA end fitting TRBJ2-5 better, the J assignment may be wrong. The CDR3 totals 15 residues. Germline V CDR1 and CDR2: MDHEN, SYDVKM.

This clonotype was observed at least ten times. CDR3 protein: CASSQVGLAGVLEQYF. Here the CDR3 DNA reads TGCGCCAGCAGCCAAGTTGGACTAGCGGGAGTGCTGGAGCAGTACTTC. The chain recombines TRBV4-1 with TRBJ2-1; 13 nucleotides agree with TRBD2. The assigned J gene may be wrong: the sequence end matches TRBJ2-7 better. Germline V lookup: CDR1 MGHRA, CDR2 YSYEKL. The CDR3 length is 16 residues.

The CDR3 here is CASSLAGTGVREQYF. The CDR3 DNA reads TGTGCCAGCAGCTTAGCCGGGACAGGGGTTCGCGAGCAGTATTTT. The chain combines TRBV7-9 with TRBJ2-3, with 10 positions matching TRBD1. In germline, CDR1 is SEHNR, CDR2 FQNEAQ (reference sequence). The CDR3 runs to 15 residues. The V segment lost 0 bases and the J segment 11 bases; nucleotides outside the gene matches: 8.

This rearrangement joins TRBV10-1 to TRBJ2-1; 7 bases line up with TRBD1. The germline gives CDR1 WNHNN, CDR2 SYGVQD (reference sequence). Germline trimming cut 3 bases from V and 6 bases from J; bases unmatched to any gene: 2. This CDR3 region has 13 residues. The CDR3 region has the DNA TGCGCCAGCAGTGATGCAGGGGGCAATGAGCAGTTCTTC. The encoded protein is CASSDAGGNEQFF.

The rearrangement uses TRBV7-2 and TRBJ2-5; perhaps TRBD2 as D (5 bases). The CDR3 is 16 residues long. Germline CDR1 reads SGHTA; CDR2 reads FQGNSA. Trimming cost V 5 bases and J 5 bases, with 21 bases left between them. The CDR3, as DNA: TGTGCCAGCAGCCATTATGAAGGACTTCCCGGGGAGACCCAGTACTTC. Protein sequence: CASSHYEGLPGETQYF.

This chain links TRBV7-2 with TRBJ2-5, with D perhaps being TRBD1 or TRBD2 (5 bases each). CDR1 is SGHTA and CDR2 is FQGNSA in the germline V gene. The CDR3 spans 15 residues. V was pared by 5 bases and J by 2 bases, with 15 bases between. CDR3 amino acids: CASSLNPGAQETQYF. CDR3 bases: TGTGCCAGCAGCCTAAACCCCGGGGCACAAGAGACCCAGTACTTC.

The rearrangement joins TRBV7-6 to TRBJ2-1, with a weak D call TRBD2 (5 bases). Between the trimmed V and J ends, which lost 4 bases and 0 bases, there was a span of 13 bases. This CDR3 spans 16 amino acids. From germline, CDR1 is SGHVS and CDR2 FNYEAQ. The CDR3 is CASSYPGSGSYNEQFF. The CDR3 nucleotides read TGTGCCAGCAGCTACCCAGGAAGCGGCTCCTACAATGAGCAGTTCTTC.

The J gene is TRBJ2-5, the V gene TRBV7-9; TRBD2 agrees at 11 bases. V was clipped by 5 bases and J by 11 bases; unmatched bases: 10. In germline, CDR1 is SEHNR, CDR2 FQNEAQ (reference sequence). The CDR3 runs 14 residues. The CDR3 coding sequence is TGTGCCAGCAGCCGAGGACTAGCGGGCAATGAGCAGTACTTC. Translation gives CASSRGLAGNEQYF.

This clonotype was observed a few times. This chain links TRBV12-3 or TRBV12-4 with TRBJ2-3; D might be TRBD1 or TRBD2, each matching 6 bases. CDR3 length: 14 amino acids. The V end was cut by 0 bases, the J end by 8 bases, with 12 bases between. CDR3 sequence reads: CASSLAGGRPTQYF. The CDR3 DNA is TGTGCCAGCAGTTTAGCGGGGGGCCGTCCTACGCAGTATTTT.

The rearrangement joins TRBV6-7 to TRBJ2-7, with TRBD2 matching over 12 bases. TRBV6-7 carries the ORF label, with uncertain function. This CDR3 comprises 19 residues. V shed 4 bases, J shed 1 base, and the junction held 14 bases outside the gene matches. The CDR3 DNA follows: TGTGCCAGCAGTTGCCCCTTCTCTAGCGGGGGGGCTCTTTCCTACGAGCAGTACTTC. Encoded protein: CASSCPFSSGGALSYEQYF.

The chain has TRBV6-6 and TRBJ2-5; TRBD2 matches at 16 bases. CDR1 is MNHNY and CDR2 is SVGAGI in the germline V gene (reference sequence). V trimming: 6 bases; J trimming: 7 bases; junction bases outside the gene matches: 8. The CDR3 spans 16 residues. The CDR3 reads CASSIGTSGRAVTQYF. As DNA, the CDR3 is TGTGCCAGCAGCATAGGGACTAGCGGGAGGGCCGTGACCCAGTACTTC.

Only a few counts were recorded for this clonotype. This may be a read error: a much more frequent sequence differs by one nucleotide. This sequence joins TRBV11-2 and TRBJ2-1, with a tentative D call TRBD1 (5 bases). Germline CDR1 reads SGHAT; CDR2 reads FQNNGV. Between the trimmed V and J ends, which lost 1 base and 10 bases, there was a span of 14 bases. The CDR3 extends over 14 amino acids. Here the CDR3 reads CASSLGKGVGEQFF. The CDR3 DNA sequence: TGTGCCAGCAGCTTAGGAAAAGGGGTGGGCGAGCAGTTCTTC.

The rearrangement joins TRBV6-1 to TRBJ2-1, with TRBD1 matching 7 bases. This CDR3 spans 15 amino acids. In germline, CDR1 is MNHNS, CDR2 SASEGT. J was trimmed by 2 bases and V by 6 bases; bases with no gene match: 7. The CDR3 nucleotides are TGTGCCAGCAGAGCTACAGGGGTGACCTACAATGAGCAGTTCTTC. This gives the protein CASRATGVTYNEQFF.

This chain connects TRBV28 to TRBJ2-1, with D uncertain. The DNA end favors TRBJ2-7, so the J call may be wrong. The CDR3 has 14 amino acids. Germline V gene sequence: CDR1 MDHEN, CDR2 SYDVKM. The CDR3 loop reads CASSLFPGSYEQYF. The DNA for the CDR3 is TGTGCCAGCAGTTTATTTCCCGGGTCCTACGAGCAGTACTTC.